These T cell receptor beta chains were read from a single sample in a study of cytomegalovirus exposure and HLA in healthy donors. Produced via immunoSEQ multiplex PCR; TCRdb's table is partial and in-frame only. The sample carries roughly 76,000 clones, roughly 88% recorded once. Specimen: PBMCs. Receptor source: a woman in her twenties or thirties in good health and CMV-seronegative. Each CDR3 is given with its conserved first and last residue. A D gene is named only where the DNA matches it firmly. Expanded clones get a size class; other rows say once, few or many, or leave the size out.

>TRBV2|TRBJ2-2|.|TRBD2
TGCGCCAGCACTAGCGGGGCGAACACCGGGGAGCTGTTTTTT
CASTSGANTGELFF
>TRBV5-4|TRBJ2-3|.|.
TGTGCCAGCAGCTTCGGCACAGATACGCAGTATTTT
CASSFGTDTQYF
>TRBV25-1|TRBJ1-1|.|.
TGTGCCGCGGGGGGTGGCATGAACACTGAAGCTTTCTTT
CAAGGGMNTEAFF
>TRBV4-3|TRBJ2-7|few|.
TGCGCCAGCAGCCAAGATAGGGCGACAGGCCGCTACGAGCAGTACTTC
CASSQDRATGRYEQYF
>TRBV28|TRBJ1-5|.|.
TGTGCCAGCAGTTTGAGGCGGAACAATCAGCCCCAGCATTTT
CASSLRRNNQPQHF
>TRBV5-1|TRBJ2-3|.|.
TGCGCCAGCAGCTCAGGGATTGTGGAGACAGATACGCAGTATTTT
CASSSGIVETDTQYF
>TRBV9|TRBJ2-1|.|TRBD1
TGTGCCAGCAGCGCAAAAGGACAGGGGGCCGACAATGAGCAGTTCTTC
CASSAKGQGADNEQFF
>TRBV28|TRBJ2-3|.|.
TGTGCCAGCAGTTTATTGGGGCGGGATACGCAGTATTTT
CASSLLGRDTQYF
>TRBV7-2|TRBJ2-7|.|TRBD2
TGTGCCAGCAGCTTAGGAGGTATTGGGCGGGAGGGAACGGACGAGCAGTACTTC
CASSLGGIGREGTDEQYF
>TRBV19|TRBJ2-7|.|.
TGTGCCAGTAGTTTGCTAGCATCGGGCTACGAGCAGTACTTC
CASSLLASGYEQYF
>TRBV29-1|TRBJ2-3|.|TRBD2
TGCAGCGTTGAAGATTTGAAAGGCGGGGGACGCACAGATACGCAGTATTTT
CSVEDLKGGGRTDTQYF
>TRBV2|TRBJ1-4|few|.
TGTGCCAGCAGTGAAGCACCGGGCAGCGGAGAAAAACTGTTTTTT
CASSEAPGSGEKLFF
>TRBV18|TRBJ2-1|once|TRBD2
TGTGCCAGCTCACAAACCGGACTAGCGGGAGGGAGGAATGAGCAGTTCTTC
CASSQTGLAGGRNEQFF
>TRBV4-3|TRBJ2-3|.|.
TGCGCCAGCAGCCAAAATCTAGCAGCAGATACGCAGTATTTT
CASSQNLAADTQYF
>TRBV5-6|TRBJ2-5|.|TRBD2
TGTGCCAGCAGCTCCCATAGCGGGAGAGGGAGAGAGACCCAGTACTTC
CASSSHSGRGRETQYF
>TRBV5-1|TRBJ1-1|few|TRBD1
TGCGCCAGCAGCTTTGACACCGGGACAGGGGCGAACACTGAAGCTTTCTTT
CASSFDTGTGANTEAFF
>TRBV5-1|TRBJ2-7|.|TRBD2
TGCGCCAGCGGACCGGGACTAGCGGGATACGAGCAGTACTTC
CASGPGLAGYEQYF
>TRBV28|TRBJ2-2|few|TRBD1
TGTGCCAGCCGACCGGGGACAGGGGGTACCGGGGAGCTGTTTTTT
CASRPGTGGTGELFF
>TRBV5-1|TRBJ2-3|.|.
TGCGCCAGCAGCTTGTACACAGATACGCAGTATTTT
CASSLYTDTQYF
>TRBV7-9|TRBJ2-5|.|TRBD1
TGTGCCAGCACCCCCGGGACAGGGTGGGAGACCCAGTACTTC
CASTPGTGWETQYF
>TRBV7-6|TRBJ1-5|once|TRBD1
TGTGCCAGCAGCGGACAGGATACTCAGCCCCAGCATTTT
CASSGQDTQPQHF
>TRBV27|TRBJ1-5|few|.
TGTGCCAGCAGTTTATTGGGGGGGAATCAGCCCCAGCATTTT
CASSLLGGNQPQHF
>TRBV5-4|TRBJ1-1|.|TRBD1
TGTGCCAGCAGCCCCCGGGACAGGGGGCTTCAGGCTGAAGCTTTCTTT
CASSPRDRGLQAEAFF
>TRBV18|TRBJ1-2|.|.
TGTGCCAGCTCACCACCGAATCTCAGCGACAACTATGGCTACACCTTC
CASSPPNLSDNYGYTF
>TRBV5-1|TRBJ2-7|.|TRBD2
TGCGCCAGCAGCCCGGGACTAGCGGGAGCCGAGCAGTACTTC
CASSPGLAGAEQYF